The entry below describes one T cell receptor beta chain. No antigen is known for it. Clones were read by immunoSEQ multiplex PCR, and TCRdb kept only the in-frame ones, dropping some. Of about 120,000 clones in the sample, about 90% were seen once. These data originate in a study of T cell responses to AZD1222 COVID-19 vaccine. In the study overall: Combined were second doses at about 4 or about 12 weeks.

The CDR3 contains 15 residues. V lost 5 bases, J lost 0 bases, and 11 bases lay in between. Germline V CDR1 and CDR2: SGHAT, FQNNGV. General study points: Reportedly, nearly half of unique spike TCRs recognized epitopes outside B.1.351/B.1.1.7 mutations. Clonal diversity may have been underestimated, and the donors were mostly white British, with more females than males. Of the AZD1222 recipients, only 6 or 7 were seropositive at baseline.

The specimen comprised peripheral blood, sampled on day 0 of AZD1222 vaccination. The sequence was obtained from an adult in good health. The rearrangement joins TRBV11-2 to TRBJ2-1, with no clear D. The CDR3 sequence: CASSAISSSYNEQFF. The DNA of the CDR3 is TGTGCCAGCAGCGCAATATCGAGCTCCTACAATGAGCAGTTCTTC.